This T cell receptor (beta chain) emerged from a study of T cell responses to AZD1222 COVID-19 vaccine. Points from the study as a whole: Clonal diversity was possibly underestimated, and white British individuals and females predominated among donors. AZD1222 recipients seropositive at baseline numbered only six.

Repertoires were generated with immunoSEQ multiplex PCR, while TCRdb's copy carries only in-frame clones and drops some. The data hold roughly 120,000 clones, with nearly 90% observed a single time. This CDR3 is built from 15 residues. V shed 3 bases and J shed 8 bases, with 18 bases lying between them. The V gene's germline CDR1 is KGHDR and CDR2 SFDVKD. As concerns this clone: What it binds is not known.

The material was peripheral blood, obtained on day 0 of AZD1222 vaccination. V gene TRBV24-1 combines with J gene TRBJ1-2; a weak D match, TRBD1 (6 bases). This receptor was obtained from an adult in good health. The CDR3 DNA reads TGTGCCACCAGTGATCCGACTGCAGGGGAAAGAGGCTACACCTTC. It yields the protein CATSDPTAGERGYTF.